The clone carrying this TCR beta chain was seen only a few times. Its target is not known. Germline CDR1 reads SGHNT; CDR2 reads YYREEE (reference sequence). V shed 3 bases and J shed 0 bases, with 9 bases lying between them. The CDR3 spans 15 residues. This specimen belongs to a study of beta chain features in type 1 diabetes. Whole-study findings and limits: People with Type 1 diabetes carried modestly yet significantly shorter TCRB CDR3s in all four CD4+ subsets.

Investigators reverse transcribed all isolated RNA, so they sequenced expressed TCRB transcripts. Profiling relied on immunoSEQ multiplex PCR, and the TCRdb table lists in-frame clones only, not all of them. The data show about 700,000 clones, roughly 13% seen once. This clonotype was obtained from a young man with type 1 diabetes. Sequencing was performed on naive CD4+ T cells from blood. This chain connects TRBV5-4 to TRBJ1-4; D possibly corresponds to TRBD1 (6 bases). CDR3 loop: CASSWDTATNEKLFF. CDR3 DNA sequence: TGTGCCAGCAGCTGGGACACCGCAACTAATGAAAAACTGTTTTTT.